This TCR beta chain was identified during a study of T cell responses to AZD1222 COVID-19 vaccine. CDR1 SGHVS and CDR2 FQNEAQ come from the germline V gene. The CDR3 length is 13 residues. Trimming left V 8 bases short and J 3 bases short, with 10 bases between. Remarks on this clone: Antigen specificity is unknown.

Study-wide findings and caveats: Breadth and depth of Spike-specific TCRs rose after two AZD1222 doses. Baseline seropositivity characterized only a handful of AZD1222 recipients.

Assay: immunoSEQ multiplex PCR; the TCRdb copy retains only in-frame clones and omits some. The data hold 120,000 or so clones, with about 90% observed a single time. The sequence was obtained from an adult in good health. This chain connects TRBV7-8 to TRBJ1-4; D possibly corresponds to TRBD1 (6 bases). Source: peripheral blood, taken on day 0 of AZD1222 vaccination. CDR3 residues: CASAGVANEKLFF. The CDR3 DNA reads as TGTGCCAGCGCAGGGGTGGCTAATGAAAAACTGTTTTTT.